A selection of T cell receptor beta chains follows, all from one sample in a study of cytomegalovirus exposure and HLA in healthy donors. The repertoire was sequenced with immunoSEQ multiplex PCR; TCRdb's copy has only in-frame clones and lacks some. This table has some 160,000 clones, roughly 80% appearing once. Sequenced sample: PBMCs. These receptors were collected from a male donor in good health and CMV-seronegative. The CDR3 runs from the conserved cysteine through the conserved F or W. The D gene is left open where the match is weak. Where a row states a size, it is once, few, many or the class of an expanded clone; other rows omit it.

j_call: TRBJ1-3; clone_size: .; d_call: .; v_call: TRBV5-1; cdr3_nt: TGCGCCAGCAGCCCGGGACTCTCTGGAAACACCATATATTTT; cdr3_aa: CASSPGLSGNTIYF
j_call: TRBJ2-2; clone_size: .; d_call: TRBD2; v_call: TRBV12-5; cdr3_nt: TGTGCTAGTGGGGTTAGCGGGGAAACCGGGGAGCTGTTTTTT; cdr3_aa: CASGVSGETGELFF
j_call: TRBJ1-1; clone_size: once; d_call: .; v_call: TRBV7-9; cdr3_nt: TGTGCCAGCAGCTTAGCGGCCGGGTTTCGGACTGAAGCTTTCTTT; cdr3_aa: CASSLAAGFRTEAFF
j_call: TRBJ1-6; clone_size: .; d_call: TRBD1; v_call: TRBV5-6; cdr3_nt: TGTGCCAGCAGCTTGTTCAGGGGGAATTCACCCCTCCACTTT; cdr3_aa: CASSLFRGNSPLHF
j_call: TRBJ1-1; clone_size: .; d_call: .; v_call: TRBV19; cdr3_nt: TGTGCCAGCAAGAGACGACAAGCCATGAACACTGAAGCTTTCTTT; cdr3_aa: CASKRRQAMNTEAFF
j_call: TRBJ2-7; clone_size: .; d_call: TRBD2; v_call: TRBV4-1; cdr3_nt: TGCGCCAGCAGCCAAGTTAGCGGGGCCTACGAGCAGTACTTC; cdr3_aa: CASSQVSGAYEQYF
j_call: TRBJ1-6; clone_size: .; d_call: TRBD1; v_call: TRBV9; cdr3_nt: TGTGCCAGCAGCGCCCCGGGACAGGGGACAGGTGGTAATTCACCCCTCCACTTT; cdr3_aa: CASSAPGQGTGGNSPLHF
j_call: TRBJ1-5; clone_size: .; d_call: TRBD1; v_call: TRBV2; cdr3_nt: TGTGCCAGCACCGTATTGACAGGGGGAATTCAGCCCCAGCATTTT; cdr3_aa: CASTVLTGGIQPQHF
j_call: TRBJ1-1; clone_size: .; d_call: .; v_call: TRBV6-6; cdr3_nt: TGTGCCAGCAGTTACCAGTACCCGAACACTGAAGCTTTCTTT; cdr3_aa: CASSYQYPNTEAFF
j_call: TRBJ2-3; clone_size: .; d_call: .; v_call: TRBV29-1; cdr3_nt: TGCAGCGTTGAAGATGAGGACAGAGCCACAGATACGCAGTATTTT; cdr3_aa: CSVEDEDRATDTQYF
j_call: TRBJ1-2; clone_size: .; d_call: TRBD1; v_call: TRBV30; cdr3_nt: TGTGCCTGGGAGACAGGGAGCTATGGCTACACCTTC; cdr3_aa: CAWETGSYGYTF
j_call: TRBJ1-2; clone_size: .; d_call: .; v_call: TRBV18; cdr3_nt: TGTGCCAGCTCACCAAATTGGGGGGTTCCTAACTATGGCTACACCTTC; cdr3_aa: CASSPNWGVPNYGYTF
j_call: TRBJ1-3; clone_size: once; d_call: TRBD1; v_call: TRBV18; cdr3_nt: TGTGCCAGCTCACCCGGGGACAGCCACCCAAGCCCGAAATCTGGAAACACCATATATTTT; cdr3_aa: CASSPGDSHPSPKSGNTIYF
j_call: TRBJ1-5; clone_size: .; d_call: .; v_call: TRBV4-1; cdr3_nt: TGCGCCAGCAGCCAAGATTGGACAGCCCTAAATAGCAATCAGCCCCAGCATTTT; cdr3_aa: CASSQDWTALNSNQPQHF
j_call: TRBJ2-2; clone_size: .; d_call: .; v_call: TRBV19; cdr3_nt: TGTGCCAGTAGTATGGGGCAGGGGAACACCGGGGAGCTGTTTTTT; cdr3_aa: CASSMGQGNTGELFF
j_call: TRBJ2-4; clone_size: .; d_call: .; v_call: TRBV7-5; cdr3_nt: TGTGCCAGAAGCCGAAGGACAGGGAAGTTTGAAGTTTGCATTCAGTACTTC; cdr3_aa: CARSRRTGKFEVCIQYF
j_call: TRBJ1-2; clone_size: .; d_call: .; v_call: TRBV4-3; cdr3_nt: TGCGCCAGCAGCCAGGAGGGGGGGTTGAGCTATGGCTACACCTTC; cdr3_aa: CASSQEGGLSYGYTF
j_call: TRBJ2-3; clone_size: .; d_call: TRBD1; v_call: TRBV11-2; cdr3_nt: TGTGCCAGCAGCACAAGGGACAGTGGACCCACAGATACGCAGTATTTT; cdr3_aa: CASSTRDSGPTDTQYF
j_call: TRBJ1-2; clone_size: .; d_call: .; v_call: TRBV19; cdr3_nt: TGTGCCAGTAGTATAGCCGACACGTCTGCCGGAGGCTACACCTTC; cdr3_aa: CASSIADTSAGGYTF
j_call: TRBJ2-4; clone_size: .; d_call: .; v_call: TRBV5-1; cdr3_nt: TGCGCCAGCAGCCCCGCGACGGGACTAGCCAAAAACATTCAGTACTTC; cdr3_aa: CASSPATGLAKNIQYF
j_call: TRBJ2-7; clone_size: .; d_call: .; v_call: TRBV13; cdr3_nt: TGTGCCAGCAGCGGGGCCTACGGGCAGTACTTC; cdr3_aa: CASSGAYGQYF
j_call: TRBJ1-2; clone_size: .; d_call: TRBD1; v_call: TRBV6-5; cdr3_nt: TGTGCCGCCGGACAGGGTGGCTATGGCTACACCTTC; cdr3_aa: CAAGQGGYGYTF
j_call: TRBJ1-1; clone_size: .; d_call: .; v_call: TRBV5-6; cdr3_nt: TGTGCCAGCAGACCAGGAACAGGGCGGCCGAACACTGAAGCTTTCTTT; cdr3_aa: CASRPGTGRPNTEAFF
j_call: TRBJ2-2; clone_size: once; d_call: .; v_call: TRBV5-1; cdr3_nt: TGCGCCAGCAGCTTGGTCGGGTCCACCGGGGAGCTGTTTTTT; cdr3_aa: CASSLVGSTGELFF
j_call: TRBJ2-2; clone_size: .; d_call: .; v_call: TRBV6-5; cdr3_nt: TGTGCCAGCAGTCGGGTCCCCGGGGAGCTGTTTTTT; cdr3_aa: CASSRVPGELFF
j_call: TRBJ2-7; clone_size: .; d_call: .; v_call: TRBV5-6; cdr3_nt: TGTGCCAGCAGTTCCGGACAGTCACCCTACGAGCAGTACTTC; cdr3_aa: CASSSGQSPYEQYF
j_call: TRBJ1-6; clone_size: .; d_call: .; v_call: TRBV7-6; cdr3_nt: TGTGCCAGCAGCTTAGCGGGGGCTTCACCCCTCCACTTT; cdr3_aa: CASSLAGASPLHF
j_call: TRBJ2-3; clone_size: .; d_call: TRBD2; v_call: TRBV10-3; cdr3_nt: TGTGCCACCTCCCCTAGCGGGGCCACAGATACGCAGTATTTT; cdr3_aa: CATSPSGATDTQYF
j_call: TRBJ1-2; clone_size: .; d_call: TRBD1; v_call: TRBV5-6; cdr3_nt: TGTGCCAGCAGCCTTAACAGGGGAAGCGGCTACACCTTC; cdr3_aa: CASSLNRGSGYTF
j_call: TRBJ1-6; clone_size: few; d_call: .; v_call: TRBV2; cdr3_nt: TGTGCCAGCAGCAAAGGAAAGGGGGATAATTCACCCCTCCACTTT; cdr3_aa: CASSKGKGDNSPLHF
j_call: TRBJ1-3; clone_size: few; d_call: TRBD1; v_call: TRBV5-1; cdr3_nt: TGCGCCAGCAGCCCCTACTCAGGGGGCGGAAACACCATATATTTT; cdr3_aa: CASSPYSGGGNTIYF
j_call: TRBJ1-1; clone_size: few; d_call: .; v_call: TRBV6-6; cdr3_nt: TGTGCCATCGATGCAGGGACACCAGCTAACACTGAAGCTTTCTTT; cdr3_aa: CAIDAGTPANTEAFF
j_call: TRBJ2-7; clone_size: .; d_call: .; v_call: TRBV7-9; cdr3_nt: TGTGCCAGCAGCCCCAAACAGGAGTACGAGCAGTACTTC; cdr3_aa: CASSPKQEYEQYF
j_call: TRBJ2-3; clone_size: .; d_call: TRBD2; v_call: TRBV10-3; cdr3_nt: TGTGCCATCAGACTTGACAGCGGGGGGTCCGGCCCAGATACGCAGTATTTT; cdr3_aa: CAIRLDSGGSGPDTQYF
j_call: TRBJ2-1; clone_size: .; d_call: .; v_call: TRBV5-4; cdr3_nt: TGTGCCAGCAGCTTGGAGGGACTGGAGAACAATGAGCAGTTCTTC; cdr3_aa: CASSLEGLENNEQFF
j_call: TRBJ1-1; clone_size: .; d_call: .; v_call: TRBV27; cdr3_nt: TGTGCCAGCAGTTACAGAGACAACACTGAAGCTTTCTTT; cdr3_aa: CASSYRDNTEAFF